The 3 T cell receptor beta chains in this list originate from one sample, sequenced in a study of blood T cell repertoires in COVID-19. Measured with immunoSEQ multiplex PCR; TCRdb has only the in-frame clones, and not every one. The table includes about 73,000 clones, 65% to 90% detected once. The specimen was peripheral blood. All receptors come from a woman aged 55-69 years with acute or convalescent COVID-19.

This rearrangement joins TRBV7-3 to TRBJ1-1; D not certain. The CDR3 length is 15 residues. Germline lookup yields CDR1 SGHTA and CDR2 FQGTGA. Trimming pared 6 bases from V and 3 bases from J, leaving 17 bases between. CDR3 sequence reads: CASSLIPVRDTEAFF. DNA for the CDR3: TGTGCCAGCAGTTTGATTCCGGTACGGGACACTGAAGCTTTCTTT.

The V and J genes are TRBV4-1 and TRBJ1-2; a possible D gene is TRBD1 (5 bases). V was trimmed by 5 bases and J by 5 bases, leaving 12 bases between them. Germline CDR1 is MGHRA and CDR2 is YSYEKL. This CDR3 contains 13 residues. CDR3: CASSNSGSYGYTF. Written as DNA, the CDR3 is TGCGCCAGCAGCAACTCAGGGTCTTATGGCTACACCTTC.

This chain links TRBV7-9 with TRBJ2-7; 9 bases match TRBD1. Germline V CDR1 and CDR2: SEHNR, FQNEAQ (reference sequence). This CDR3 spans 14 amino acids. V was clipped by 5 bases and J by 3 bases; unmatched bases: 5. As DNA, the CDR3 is TGTGCCAGCAGCCGGGACAGGGACCACTACGAGCAGTACTTC. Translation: CASSRDRDHYEQYF. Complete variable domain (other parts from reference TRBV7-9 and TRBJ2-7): DTGVSQNPRHKITKRGQNVTFRCDPISEHNRLYWYRQTLGQGPEFLTYFQNEAQLEKSRLLSDRFSAERPKGSFSTLEIQRTEQGDSAMYLCASSRDRDHYEQYFGPGTRLTVT.